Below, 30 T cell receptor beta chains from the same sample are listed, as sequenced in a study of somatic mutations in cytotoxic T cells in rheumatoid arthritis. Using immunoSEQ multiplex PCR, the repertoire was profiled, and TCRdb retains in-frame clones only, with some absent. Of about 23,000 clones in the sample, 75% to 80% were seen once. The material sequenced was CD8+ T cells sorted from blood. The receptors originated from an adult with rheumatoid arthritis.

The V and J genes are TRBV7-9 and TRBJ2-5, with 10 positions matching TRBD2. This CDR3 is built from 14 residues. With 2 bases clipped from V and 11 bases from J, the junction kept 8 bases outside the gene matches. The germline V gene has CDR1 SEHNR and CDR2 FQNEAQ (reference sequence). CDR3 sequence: CASSLSSGSREQYF. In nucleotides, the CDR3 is TGTGCCAGCAGCTTATCTAGCGGGAGTAGGGAGCAGTACTTC.

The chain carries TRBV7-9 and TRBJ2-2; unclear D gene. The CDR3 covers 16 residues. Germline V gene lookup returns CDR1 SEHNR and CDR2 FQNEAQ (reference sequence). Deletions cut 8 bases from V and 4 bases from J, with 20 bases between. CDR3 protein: CASGPTVPTATGELFF. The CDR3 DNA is TGTGCCAGCGGGCCTACTGTCCCCACGGCCACCGGGGAGCTGTTTTTT.

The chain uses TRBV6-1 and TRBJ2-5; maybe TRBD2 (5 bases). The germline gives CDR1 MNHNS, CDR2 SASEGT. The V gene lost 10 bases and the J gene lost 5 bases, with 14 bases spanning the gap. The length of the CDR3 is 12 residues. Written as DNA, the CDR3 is TGTGCCATCCCGGACTCTCTTGAGACCCAGTACTTC. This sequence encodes CAIPDSLETQYF.

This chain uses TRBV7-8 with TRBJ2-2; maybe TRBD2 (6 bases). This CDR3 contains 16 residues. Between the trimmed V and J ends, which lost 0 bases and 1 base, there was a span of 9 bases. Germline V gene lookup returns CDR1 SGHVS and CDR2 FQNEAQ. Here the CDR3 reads CASSLAGEVNTGELFF. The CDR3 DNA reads TGTGCCAGCAGCTTAGCAGGGGAGGTGAACACCGGGGAGCTGTTTTTT.

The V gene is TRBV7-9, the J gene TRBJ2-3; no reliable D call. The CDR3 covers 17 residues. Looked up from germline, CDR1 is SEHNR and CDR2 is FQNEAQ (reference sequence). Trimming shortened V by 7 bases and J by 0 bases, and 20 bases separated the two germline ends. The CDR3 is CASMARAPLPSTDTQYF. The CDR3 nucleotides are TGTGCCAGCATGGCTAGGGCCCCTCTCCCTAGCACAGATACGCAGTATTTT.

The CDR3 region is CASSLLVGARTDTQYF. The CDR3, as DNA: TGTGCCAGCAGTTTATTGGTGGGGGCACGCACAGATACGCAGTATTTT. The chain combines TRBV27 with TRBJ2-3; perhaps TRBD1 as D (6 bases). The germline V gene encodes CDR1 MNHEY and CDR2 SMNVEV (reference sequence). V was cut by 1 base and J by 1 base, with 12 bases left in between. The CDR3 is 16 residues long.

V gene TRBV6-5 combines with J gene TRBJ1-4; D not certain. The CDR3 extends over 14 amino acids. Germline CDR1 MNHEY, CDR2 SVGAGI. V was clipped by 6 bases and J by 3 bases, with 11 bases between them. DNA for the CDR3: TGTGCCAGCAGCCGCGGGGTGCCTAATGAAAAACTGTTTTTT. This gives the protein CASSRGVPNEKLFF.

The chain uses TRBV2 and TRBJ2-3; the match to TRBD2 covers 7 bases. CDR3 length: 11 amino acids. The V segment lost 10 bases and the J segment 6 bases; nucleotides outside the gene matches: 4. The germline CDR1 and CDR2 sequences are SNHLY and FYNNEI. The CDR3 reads CANGAGDTQYF. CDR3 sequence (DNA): TGTGCCAACGGAGCGGGGGATACGCAGTATTTT.

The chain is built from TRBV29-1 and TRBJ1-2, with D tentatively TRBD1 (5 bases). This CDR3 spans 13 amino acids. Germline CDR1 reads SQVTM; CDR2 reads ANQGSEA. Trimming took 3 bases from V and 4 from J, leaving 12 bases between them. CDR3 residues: CSVDSSGVYGYTF. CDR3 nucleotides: TGCAGCGTTGACTCCTCGGGGGTCTATGGCTACACCTTC.

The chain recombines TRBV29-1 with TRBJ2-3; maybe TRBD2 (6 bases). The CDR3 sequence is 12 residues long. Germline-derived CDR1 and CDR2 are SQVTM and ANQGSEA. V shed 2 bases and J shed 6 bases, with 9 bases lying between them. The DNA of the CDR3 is TGCAGCGTTGAAACTAGCCCCGATACGCAGTATTTT. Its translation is CSVETSPDTQYF.

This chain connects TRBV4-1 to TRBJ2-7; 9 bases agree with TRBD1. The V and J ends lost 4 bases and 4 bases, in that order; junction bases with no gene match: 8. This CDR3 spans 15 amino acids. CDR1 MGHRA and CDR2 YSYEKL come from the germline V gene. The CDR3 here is CASSLSGTGNYEQYF. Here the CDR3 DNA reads TGCGCCAGCAGCCTCTCCGGGACAGGGAATTACGAGCAGTACTTC.

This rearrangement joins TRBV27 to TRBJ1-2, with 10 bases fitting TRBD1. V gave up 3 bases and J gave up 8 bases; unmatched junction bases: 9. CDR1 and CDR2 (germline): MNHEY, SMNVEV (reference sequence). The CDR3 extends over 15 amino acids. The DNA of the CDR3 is TGTGCCAGCAGTTTCTCTCCCGGGACAGGGGAAGGCTACACCTTC. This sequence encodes CASSFSPGTGEGYTF.

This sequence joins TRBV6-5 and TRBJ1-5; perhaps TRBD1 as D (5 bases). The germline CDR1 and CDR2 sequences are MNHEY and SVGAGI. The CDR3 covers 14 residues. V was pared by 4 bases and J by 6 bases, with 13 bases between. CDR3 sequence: CASSSDSLTQPQHF. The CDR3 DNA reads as TGTGCCAGCAGTTCCGACAGTTTAACTCAGCCCCAGCATTTT.

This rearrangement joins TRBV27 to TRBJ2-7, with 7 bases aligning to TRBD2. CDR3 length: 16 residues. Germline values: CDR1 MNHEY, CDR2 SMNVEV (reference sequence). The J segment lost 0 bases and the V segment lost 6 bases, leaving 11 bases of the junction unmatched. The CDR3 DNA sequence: TGTGCCAGCAGCCCAGTGGCTAGCGGATCCTCCTACGAGCAGTACTTC. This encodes CASSPVASGSSYEQYF.

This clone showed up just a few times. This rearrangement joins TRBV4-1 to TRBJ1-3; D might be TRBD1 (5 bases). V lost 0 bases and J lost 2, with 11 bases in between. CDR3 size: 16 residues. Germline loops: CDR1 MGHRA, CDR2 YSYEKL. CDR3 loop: CASSQERPGAGNTIYF. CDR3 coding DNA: TGCGCCAGCAGCCAAGAAAGGCCGGGGGCTGGAAACACCATATATTTT.

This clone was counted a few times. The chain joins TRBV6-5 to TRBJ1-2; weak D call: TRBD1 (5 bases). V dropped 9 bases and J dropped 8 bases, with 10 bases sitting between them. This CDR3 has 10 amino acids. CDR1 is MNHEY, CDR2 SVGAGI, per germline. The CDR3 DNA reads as TGTGCCAGTGGGACGAACGGCTACACCTTC. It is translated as CASGTNGYTF.

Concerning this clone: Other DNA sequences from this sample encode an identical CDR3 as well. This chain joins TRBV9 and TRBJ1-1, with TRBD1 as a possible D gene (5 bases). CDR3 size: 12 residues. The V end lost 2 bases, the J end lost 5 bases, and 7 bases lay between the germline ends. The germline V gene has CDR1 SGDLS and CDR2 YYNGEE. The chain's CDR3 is CASSVGGTEAFF. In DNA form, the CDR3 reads TGTGCCAGCAGCGTGGGGGGAACTGAAGCTTTCTTT.

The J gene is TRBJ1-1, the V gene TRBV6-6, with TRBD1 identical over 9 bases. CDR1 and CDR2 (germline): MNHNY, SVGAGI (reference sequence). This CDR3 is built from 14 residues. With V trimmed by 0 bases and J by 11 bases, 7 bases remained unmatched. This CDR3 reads CASSYSPRQGEAFF. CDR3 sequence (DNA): TGTGCCAGCAGTTACTCACCACGACAGGGGGAGGCTTTCTTT.

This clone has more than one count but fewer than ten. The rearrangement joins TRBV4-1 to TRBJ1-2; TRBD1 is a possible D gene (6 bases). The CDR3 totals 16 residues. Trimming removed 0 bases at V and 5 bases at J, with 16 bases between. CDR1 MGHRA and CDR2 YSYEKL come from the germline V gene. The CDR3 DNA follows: TGCGCCAGCAGCCAAGAATGGGGGGGCGTTTGGTATGGCTACACCTTC. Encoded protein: CASSQEWGGVWYGYTF.

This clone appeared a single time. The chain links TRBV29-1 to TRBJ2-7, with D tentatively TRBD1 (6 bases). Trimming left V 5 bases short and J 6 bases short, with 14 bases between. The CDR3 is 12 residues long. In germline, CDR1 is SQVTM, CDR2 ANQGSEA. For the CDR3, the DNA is TGCAGCGTTTTTGGGGGCAAGGGCGAGCAGTACTTC. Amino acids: CSVFGGKGEQYF.

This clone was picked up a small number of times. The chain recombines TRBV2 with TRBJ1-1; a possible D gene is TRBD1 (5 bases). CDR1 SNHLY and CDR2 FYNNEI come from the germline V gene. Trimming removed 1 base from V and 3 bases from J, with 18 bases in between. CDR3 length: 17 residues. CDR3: CASSEVWAGNLDTEAFF. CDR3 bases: TGTGCCAGCAGTGAAGTCTGGGCAGGGAACCTGGACACTGAAGCTTTCTTT.

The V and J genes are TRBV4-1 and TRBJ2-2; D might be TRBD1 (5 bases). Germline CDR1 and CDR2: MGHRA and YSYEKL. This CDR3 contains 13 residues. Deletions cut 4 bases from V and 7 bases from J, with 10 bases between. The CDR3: CASSLSQGGELFF. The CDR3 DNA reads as TGCGCCAGCAGCCTCAGCCAGGGCGGGGAGCTGTTTTTT.

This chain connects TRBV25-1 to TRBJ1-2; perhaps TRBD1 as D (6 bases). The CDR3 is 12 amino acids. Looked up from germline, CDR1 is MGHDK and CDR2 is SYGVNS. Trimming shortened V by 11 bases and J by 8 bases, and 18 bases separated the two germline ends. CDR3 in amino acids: CASSSGGHGYTF. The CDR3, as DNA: TGTGCCTCCTCCTCGGGGGGGCACGGCTACACCTTC.

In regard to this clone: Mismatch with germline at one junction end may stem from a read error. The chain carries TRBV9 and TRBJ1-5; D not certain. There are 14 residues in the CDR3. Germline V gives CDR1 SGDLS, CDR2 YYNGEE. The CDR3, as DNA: TGTGCCAGCAGCGTAGGAGGGATGAATCGGCCCCAGCATTTT. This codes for CASSVGGMNRPQHF.

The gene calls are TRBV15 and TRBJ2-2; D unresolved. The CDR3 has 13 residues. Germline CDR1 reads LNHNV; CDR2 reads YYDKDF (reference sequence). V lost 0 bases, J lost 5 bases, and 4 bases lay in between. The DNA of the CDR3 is TGTGCCACCAGCAGAGATTGGACCGGGGAGCTGTTTTTT. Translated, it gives CATSRDWTGELFF.

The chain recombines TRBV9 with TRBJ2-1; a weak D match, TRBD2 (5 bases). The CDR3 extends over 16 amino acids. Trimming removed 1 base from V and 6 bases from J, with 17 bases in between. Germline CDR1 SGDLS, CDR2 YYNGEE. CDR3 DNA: TGTGCCAGCAGCGTATGGGCCCGGGGTGTAAGCAATGAGCAGTTCTTC. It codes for CASSVWARGVSNEQFF.

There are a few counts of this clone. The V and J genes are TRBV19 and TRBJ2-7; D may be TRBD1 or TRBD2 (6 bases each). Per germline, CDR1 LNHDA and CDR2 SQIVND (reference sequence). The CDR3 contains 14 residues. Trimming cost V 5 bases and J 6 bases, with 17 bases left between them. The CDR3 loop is CASSGGLLSREQYF. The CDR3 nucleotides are TGTGCCAGTAGTGGGGGGCTTTTGTCTCGCGAGCAGTACTTC.

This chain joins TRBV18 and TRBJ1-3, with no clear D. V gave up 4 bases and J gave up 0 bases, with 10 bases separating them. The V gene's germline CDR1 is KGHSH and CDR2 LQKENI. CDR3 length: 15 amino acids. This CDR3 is CASSLDRNSGNTIYF. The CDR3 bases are TGTGCCAGCTCACTGGACCGAAACTCTGGAAACACCATATATTTT.

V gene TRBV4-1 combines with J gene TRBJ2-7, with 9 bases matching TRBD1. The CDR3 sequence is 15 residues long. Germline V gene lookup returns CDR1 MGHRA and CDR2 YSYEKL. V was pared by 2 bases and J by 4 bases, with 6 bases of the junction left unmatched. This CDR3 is CASSQTDRGSYEQYF. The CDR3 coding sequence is TGCGCCAGCAGCCAAACGGACAGGGGTAGTTACGAGCAGTACTTC.

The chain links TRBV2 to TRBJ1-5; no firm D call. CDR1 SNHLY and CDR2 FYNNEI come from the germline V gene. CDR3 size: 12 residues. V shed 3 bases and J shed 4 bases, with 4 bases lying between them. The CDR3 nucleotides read TGTGCCAGCAGTGACTATAATCAGCCCCAGCATTTT. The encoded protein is CASSDYNQPQHF.